These T cell receptor beta chains were read from a single sample in a study of T cell responses to AZD1222 COVID-19 vaccine. Repertoires were generated with immunoSEQ multiplex PCR, while TCRdb's copy carries only in-frame clones and drops some. The sample lists around 99,000 clones, about 93% occurring once. The source material was peripheral blood, sampled on day 0 of AZD1222 vaccination. Receptors were obtained from an adult in good health. Each CDR3 is given with its conserved first and last residue. D genes are given only for firm matches. Clone size is not always given. Where it is, it says once, few, many or a class for expanded clones.

clone size	V gene	J gene	CDR3 length	D gene	CDR3 protein	CDR3 DNA
NA	TRBV3-1/TRBV3-2	TRBJ2-1	14	TRBD1	CARVRTGGCREQFF	TGTGCCAGGGTCAGGACAGGGGGGTGTCGTGAGCAGTTCTTC
NA	TRBV4-2	TRBJ1-1	15	NA	CASSQEIDENTEAFF	TGTGCCAGCAGCCAAGAGATTGATGAGAACACTGAAGCTTTCTTT
NA	TRBV5-6	TRBJ1-1	12	NA	CASSEGGTEAFF	TGTGCCAGCAGCGAGGGGGGAACTGAAGCTTTCTTT
NA	TRBV6-5	TRBJ2-7	16	TRBD1	CASSSQIGTGDHEQYF	TGTGCCAGCAGTTCCCAAATAGGGACAGGGGATCACGAGCAGTACTTC
NA	TRBV9	TRBJ2-2	15	NA	CASSVSGTHTGELFF	TGTGCCAGCAGCGTGTCCGGGACACACACCGGGGAGCTGTTTTTT
NA	TRBV4-3	TRBJ2-1	17	NA	CASSPNSWRSSYNEQFF	TGCGCCAGCAGCCCCAATTCCTGGAGGTCCTCCTACAATGAGCAGTTCTTC
NA	TRBV5-5	TRBJ2-5	13	NA	CASSRAIQETQYF	TGTGCCAGCAGCCGGGCCATTCAAGAGACCCAGTACTTC
few	TRBV6-5	TRBJ2-7	16	TRBD2	CASSWASGGTLYEQYF	TGTGCCAGCAGTTGGGCTAGCGGGGGGACTCTCTACGAGCAGTACTTC
NA	TRBV19	TRBJ2-6	18	TRBD1	CASSILPFDRGGANVLTF	TGTGCCAGTAGTATATTGCCTTTCGACAGGGGTGGGGCCAACGTCCTGACTTTC
NA	TRBV7-9	TRBJ1-5	14	TRBD1	CASSSTGVNQPQHF	TGTGCCAGCAGCTCTACAGGGGTCAATCAGCCCCAGCATTTT
NA	TRBV6-5	TRBJ1-1	13	NA	CASSYSSNTEAFF	TGTGCCAGCAGTTATAGCTCGAACACTGAAGCTTTCTTT
NA	TRBV3-1/TRBV3-2	TRBJ1-6	17	TRBD1	CASSQDGQGANNSPLHF	TGTGCCAGCAGCCAAGATGGACAGGGGGCGAATAATTCACCCCTCCACTTT
NA	TRBV5-4	TRBJ1-5	14	NA	CASSRGGSDQPQHF	TGTGCCAGCAGCCGAGGAGGGTCGGATCAGCCCCAGCATTTT
NA	TRBV2	TRBJ1-5	15	NA	CASSEGSGVNQPQHF	TGTGCCAGCAGTGAAGGGAGCGGGGTTAATCAGCCCCAGCATTTT
NA	TRBV4-3	TRBJ2-7	16	TRBD2	CASSQATSGGVYEQYF	TGCGCCAGCAGCCAAGCTACTAGCGGGGGTGTCTACGAGCAGTACTTC
NA	TRBV11-3	TRBJ2-5	15	TRBD2	CASSDRLATQETQYF	TGTGCCAGCAGCGACAGACTAGCGACTCAAGAGACCCAGTACTTC
NA	TRBV6-1	TRBJ2-1	15	TRBD2	CASSEPGLSSNEQFF	TGTGCCAGCAGTGAACCGGGACTAAGCTCCAATGAGCAGTTCTTC
NA	TRBV30	TRBJ1-5	15	NA	CASSSGAVSNQPQHF	TGTGCCTCATCGTCTGGGGCGGTTAGCAATCAGCCCCAGCATTTT
NA	TRBV11-2	TRBJ2-7	11	NA	CASRRDYEQYF	TGTGCCAGCCGTCGGGACTACGAGCAGTACTTC
NA	TRBV19	TRBJ1-1	12	TRBD1	CASSWGTAEAFF	TGTGCCAGTAGTTGGGGGACAGCTGAAGCTTTCTTT
NA	TRBV11-3	TRBJ2-2	14	NA	CASSLNMNTGELFF	TGTGCCAGCAGCTTGAACATGAACACCGGGGAGCTGTTTTTT
NA	TRBV7-9	TRBJ2-7	11	NA	CASSSSREQYF	TGTGCCAGCAGCTCATCTAGAGAGCAGTACTTC
NA	TRBV7-7	TRBJ2-2	16	NA	CASSFDTQGMTGELFF	TGTGCCAGCAGCTTCGACACCCAGGGGATGACCGGGGAGCTGTTTTTT
once	TRBV2	TRBJ1-2	15	NA	CASTTGLGGSYGYTF	TGTGCCAGCACCACGGGACTGGGGGGGAGCTATGGCTACACCTTC
NA	TRBV9	TRBJ2-5	14	TRBD2	CASSVDGGSETQYF	TGTGCCAGCAGCGTAGACGGGGGGTCGGAGACCCAGTACTTC
once	TRBV25-1	TRBJ1-6	16	NA	CASSEFGRLFDSPLHF	TGTGCCAGCAGTGAATTTGGGCGTCTCTTCGATTCACCCCTCCACTTT
NA	TRBV11-2	TRBJ2-7	11	NA	CASSGSGEQYF	TGTGCCAGCAGCGGCAGCGGGGAGCAGTACTTC
NA	TRBV12-3/TRBV12-4	TRBJ2-5	13	TRBD1	CASSLGQAETQYF	TGTGCCAGCAGTTTGGGACAGGCGGAGACCCAGTACTTC
once	TRBV7-2	TRBJ2-1	11	NA	CASSGDNEQFF	TGTGCCAGCAGCGGGGACAATGAGCAGTTCTTC
NA	TRBV5-1	TRBJ2-3	15	NA	CASSLALGGTDTQYF	TGCGCCAGCAGCTTGGCTTTGGGGGGCACAGATACGCAGTATTTT